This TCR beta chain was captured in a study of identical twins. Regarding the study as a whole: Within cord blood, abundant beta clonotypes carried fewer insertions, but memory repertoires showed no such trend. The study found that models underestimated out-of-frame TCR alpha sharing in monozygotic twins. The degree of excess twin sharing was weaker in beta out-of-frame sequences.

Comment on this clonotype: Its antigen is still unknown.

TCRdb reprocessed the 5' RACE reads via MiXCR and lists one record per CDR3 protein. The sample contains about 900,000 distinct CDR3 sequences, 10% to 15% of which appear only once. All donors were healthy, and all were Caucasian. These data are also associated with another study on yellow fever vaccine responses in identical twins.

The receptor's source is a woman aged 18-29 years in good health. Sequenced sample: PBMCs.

DNA for the CDR3: TGTGCCAGCAGCGCGACGGGACAGAACTACGAGCAGTACTTC. Its translation: CASSATGQNYEQYF. This chain joins TRBV9 and TRBJ2-7; 7 nucleotides align to TRBD1. This CDR3 region has 14 residues. Per germline, CDR1 SGDLS and CDR2 YYNGEE. V shed 3 bases and J 3 bases; nucleotides not matched to a gene: 6.